This section outlines one TCR beta chain sequence together with its context. The record originates from a study of blood T cells in healthy people across ages. Per sample, extraction of total RNA gave at least 6 micrograms in every case. Germline values: CDR1 MGHRA, CDR2 YSYEKL. The ends were cut back, 1 base at V and 5 bases at J, with 10 bases in the middle. This CDR3 region has 14 residues. Primed by a sample-barcoded 5' primer and a J-beta primer mix, a second PCR proceeded for about 6 to 11 cycles. TCRdb re-analysed the 5' RACE reads in MiXCR, keeping a single row per CDR3 protein. The sample yields 890,000 or so distinct CDR3 sequences, 62% seen once.

V gene TRBV4-1 combines with J gene TRBJ2-3; D might be TRBD1 (6 bases). This receptor was taken from a man aged 25-40 years in good health. The specimen sequenced was blood. The DNA for the CDR3 is TGCGCCAGCAGCCAAGTACAAGGGGGAGATACGCAGTATTTT. The encoded protein is CASSQVQGGDTQYF.